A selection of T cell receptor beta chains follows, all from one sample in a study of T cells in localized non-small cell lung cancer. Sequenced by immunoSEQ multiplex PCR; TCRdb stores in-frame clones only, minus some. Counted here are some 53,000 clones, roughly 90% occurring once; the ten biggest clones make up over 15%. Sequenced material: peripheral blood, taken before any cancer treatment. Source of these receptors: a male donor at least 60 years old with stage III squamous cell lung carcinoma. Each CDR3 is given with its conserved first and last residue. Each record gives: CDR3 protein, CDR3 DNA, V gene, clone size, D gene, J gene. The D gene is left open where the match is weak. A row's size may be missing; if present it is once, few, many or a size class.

CDR3aa: CASSSSRLAGQETQYF
CDR3nt: TGTGCCAGCAGTTCCTCCCGGCTAGCGGGGCAAGAGACCCAGTACTTC
v_gene: TRBV5-4
abundance: .
d_gene: TRBD2
j_gene: TRBJ2-5

CDR3aa: CASSLRRADQAFF
CDR3nt: TGTGCCAGCAGCTTAAGGAGGGCAGACCAAGCTTTCTTT
v_gene: TRBV11-2
abundance: .
d_gene: .
j_gene: TRBJ1-1

CDR3aa: CASSLNRRDTEAFF
CDR3nt: TGTGCCAGCAGCTTAAACAGGAGAGACACTGAAGCTTTCTTT
v_gene: TRBV7-2
abundance: .
d_gene: .
j_gene: TRBJ1-1

CDR3aa: CAGTDDDGNQPQHF
CDR3nt: TGCGCAGGGACGGATGATGACGGCAATCAGCCCCAGCATTTT
v_gene: TRBV4-3
abundance: few
d_gene: .
j_gene: TRBJ1-5

CDR3aa: CASSLSPIHRALQPQHF
CDR3nt: TGTGCCAGCAGTTTATCCCCCATACACAGGGCGCTTCAGCCCCAGCATTTT
v_gene: TRBV28
abundance: .
d_gene: .
j_gene: TRBJ1-5

CDR3aa: CASSEALENEKLFF
CDR3nt: TGTGCCAGCAGTGAAGCGCTTGAGAATGAAAAACTGTTTTTT
v_gene: TRBV2
abundance: once
d_gene: .
j_gene: TRBJ1-4

CDR3aa: CAWTPRGYEQYF
CDR3nt: TGTGCCTGGACTCCGCGGGGCTACGAGCAGTACTTC
v_gene: TRBV30
abundance: .
d_gene: .
j_gene: TRBJ2-7

CDR3aa: CASSFGQSYNEQFF
CDR3nt: TGTGCCAGCAGCTTCGGGCAGTCCTACAATGAGCAGTTCTTC
v_gene: TRBV5-4
abundance: .
d_gene: .
j_gene: TRBJ2-1

CDR3aa: CARTTHRGNNEQFF
CDR3nt: TGTGCCAGGACAACCCACAGGGGAAACAATGAGCAGTTCTTC
v_gene: TRBV2
abundance: .
d_gene: TRBD1
j_gene: TRBJ2-1

CDR3aa: CATFSGQQYTEAFF
CDR3nt: TGTGCCACCTTCTCCGGACAGCAGTACACTGAAGCTTTCTTT
v_gene: TRBV19
abundance: .
d_gene: .
j_gene: TRBJ1-1

CDR3aa: CASSPGLAGLYEQYF
CDR3nt: TGTGCCAGCAGCCCCGGACTAGCGGGACTCTACGAGCAGTACTTC
v_gene: TRBV5-5
abundance: .
d_gene: TRBD2
j_gene: TRBJ2-7

CDR3aa: CASIEGDLKPNYGYTF
CDR3nt: TGTGCCAGTATCGAGGGGGACCTTAAACCTAACTATGGCTACACCTTC
v_gene: TRBV19
abundance: .
d_gene: .
j_gene: TRBJ1-2

CDR3aa: CASSLEGRGRVTDTQYF
CDR3nt: TGCGCCAGCAGCTTAGAAGGGCGAGGACGGGTTACAGATACGCAGTATTTT
v_gene: TRBV5-1
abundance: .
d_gene: .
j_gene: TRBJ2-3

CDR3aa: CASVRGLVSAGEQYF
CDR3nt: TGTGCCAGCGTTCGGGGGCTCGTCTCTGCTGGGGAGCAGTACTTC
v_gene: TRBV28
abundance: .
d_gene: .
j_gene: TRBJ2-7

CDR3aa: CSVEKGENTEAFF
CDR3nt: TGCAGCGTTGAAAAAGGCGAGAACACTGAAGCTTTCTTT
v_gene: TRBV29-1
abundance: .
d_gene: .
j_gene: TRBJ1-1

CDR3aa: CASSSGLAGLVGQFF
CDR3nt: TGTGCCAGCAGCTCGGGACTAGCGGGACTCGTTGGGCAGTTCTTC
v_gene: TRBV5-8
abundance: .
d_gene: TRBD2
j_gene: TRBJ2-1

CDR3aa: CASSPSGQFF
CDR3nt: TGTGCCAGCAGCCCCTCAGGGCAGTTCTTC
v_gene: TRBV4-2
abundance: .
d_gene: .
j_gene: TRBJ2-1

CDR3aa: CASSYDRAVTEAFF
CDR3nt: TGTGCCAGCAGTTACGACAGAGCGGTAACTGAAGCTTTCTTT
v_gene: TRBV6-5
abundance: .
d_gene: .
j_gene: TRBJ1-1

CDR3aa: CASSPFDGSSGNTIYF
CDR3nt: TGTGCCAGCTCACCGTTCGACGGATCCTCTGGAAACACCATATATTTT
v_gene: TRBV18
abundance: .
d_gene: .
j_gene: TRBJ1-3

CDR3aa: CASSRQSHEQYF
CDR3nt: TGTGCCAGCAGCAGACAGTCCCACGAGCAGTACTTC
v_gene: TRBV2
abundance: .
d_gene: .
j_gene: TRBJ2-7

CDR3aa: CASRGGADEKLFF
CDR3nt: TGTGCCAGTAGGGGCGGGGCTGATGAAAAACTGTTTTTT
v_gene: TRBV19
abundance: .
d_gene: .
j_gene: TRBJ1-4

CDR3aa: CASSLELGGYTF
CDR3nt: TGTGCCAGCAGCTTAGAATTGGGAGGCTACACCTTC
v_gene: TRBV7-9
abundance: .
d_gene: .
j_gene: TRBJ1-2

CDR3aa: CASSQYGTAPTDTQYF
CDR3nt: TGTGCCAGCAGCCAATATGGGACAGCCCCCACAGATACGCAGTATTTT
v_gene: TRBV4-2
abundance: .
d_gene: TRBD1
j_gene: TRBJ2-3

CDR3aa: CASSQEGTGTKTQYF
CDR3nt: TGCGCCAGCAGCCAAGAAGGGACAGGGACCAAGACCCAGTACTTC
v_gene: TRBV4-1
abundance: .
d_gene: TRBD1
j_gene: TRBJ2-5

CDR3aa: CASRPGQGESDTQYF
CDR3nt: TGTGCCAGTAGGCCGGGACAGGGGGAGTCAGATACGCAGTATTTT
v_gene: TRBV19
abundance: .
d_gene: TRBD1
j_gene: TRBJ2-3

CDR3aa: CASTLAPSGVVYEQYF
CDR3nt: TGTGCCAGCACGCTCGCACCCTCGGGGGTTGTTTACGAGCAGTACTTC
v_gene: TRBV5-6
abundance: .
d_gene: .
j_gene: TRBJ2-7

CDR3aa: CASSPPLQSTDTQYF
CDR3nt: TGCGCCAGCAGCCCCCCCCTCCAAAGCACAGATACGCAGTATTTT
v_gene: TRBV5-1
abundance: .
d_gene: .
j_gene: TRBJ2-3

CDR3aa: CASREDRSGSGNTIYF
CDR3nt: TGTGCCAGTAGGGAAGACAGGTCTGGCTCTGGAAACACCATATATTTT
v_gene: TRBV19
abundance: .
d_gene: .
j_gene: TRBJ1-3

CDR3aa: CAIKGLAGGVEQFF
CDR3nt: TGTGCCATCAAGGGACTAGCGGGCGGGGTTGAGCAGTTCTTC
v_gene: TRBV10-3
abundance: .
d_gene: TRBD2
j_gene: TRBJ2-1

CDR3aa: CSVDPLAGDKETQYF
CDR3nt: TGCAGCGTCGACCCACTAGCGGGGGATAAAGAGACCCAGTACTTC
v_gene: TRBV29-1
abundance: .
d_gene: TRBD2
j_gene: TRBJ2-5

CDR3aa: CASSTPDRVQETQYF
CDR3nt: TGCGCCAGCAGCACCCCAGACAGGGTACAAGAGACCCAGTACTTC
v_gene: TRBV5-1
abundance: .
d_gene: TRBD1
j_gene: TRBJ2-5

CDR3aa: CASSSLGRQETQYF
CDR3nt: TGTGCCAGCAGCTCACTGGGGCGTCAAGAGACCCAGTACTTC
v_gene: TRBV7-6
abundance: few
d_gene: .
j_gene: TRBJ2-5

CDR3aa: CASSARFGTANTGELFF
CDR3nt: TGTGCCAGCAGCGCGAGATTTGGGACCGCGAACACCGGGGAGCTGTTTTTT
v_gene: TRBV9
abundance: .
d_gene: .
j_gene: TRBJ2-2

CDR3aa: CASSRLAGGAETQYF
CDR3nt: TGTGCCAGCAGTCGACTAGCGGGAGGTGCAGAGACCCAGTACTTC
v_gene: TRBV2
abundance: .
d_gene: TRBD2
j_gene: TRBJ2-5

CDR3aa: CASSPSGGARVYGYTF
CDR3nt: TGTGCCAGCAGCCCCTCAGGGGGGGCGCGAGTCTATGGCTACACCTTC
v_gene: TRBV7-2
abundance: .
d_gene: TRBD1
j_gene: TRBJ1-2

CDR3aa: CASSFSGGYTDTQYF
CDR3nt: TGTGCCAGCAGCTTTAGCGGGGGGTACACAGATACGCAGTATTTT
v_gene: TRBV7-2
abundance: .
d_gene: TRBD2
j_gene: TRBJ2-3

CDR3aa: CASSALSTDTQYF
CDR3nt: TGTGCCAGTAGTGCTCTCAGCACAGATACGCAGTATTTT
v_gene: TRBV19
abundance: .
d_gene: .
j_gene: TRBJ2-3

CDR3aa: CASMSVKETQYF
CDR3nt: TGTGCCAGCATGTCGGTGAAAGAGACCCAGTACTTC
v_gene: TRBV27
abundance: .
d_gene: .
j_gene: TRBJ2-5

CDR3aa: CASSKGPTRGDEQYF
CDR3nt: TGCGCCAGCAGCAAAGGACCCACAAGAGGTGACGAGCAGTACTTC
v_gene: TRBV5-1
abundance: .
d_gene: .
j_gene: TRBJ2-7

CDR3aa: CASSSAWRASGDQETQYF
CDR3nt: TGTGCCAGCAGCTCTGCGTGGCGGGCTAGCGGGGACCAAGAGACCCAGTACTTC
v_gene: TRBV4-2
abundance: once
d_gene: TRBD2
j_gene: TRBJ2-5

CDR3aa: CASSARGTEPSYEQYF
CDR3nt: TGTGCCAGCAGCGCGCGCGGGACGGAACCTTCCTACGAGCAGTACTTC
v_gene: TRBV4-2
abundance: .
d_gene: .
j_gene: TRBJ2-7